This T cell receptor (beta chain) was obtained from a study of blood T cell repertoires in COVID-19. About the research overall: The United States, Italy and Spain were the sources of the acute and convalescent COVID-19 samples. The analysed material was cDNA or gDNA that came from T cells, B-cell-depleted T cells, or PBMCs.

Per the study methods: Reference gene primers were amplified, and this amplification served to estimate nucleated cell counts. The table came from immunoSEQ multiplex PCR; TCRdb's copy has only in-frame clones and leaves some out. The DNA was the basis for D and trimming; V, J and clone size are from that table. The data contain about 38,000 clones, over 75% of them singletons. The clonotype originates from a man in his 70s with active COVID-19. The sequenced material came from peripheral blood.

The CDR3 nucleotides read TGTGCCAGCAGCTCTTGTAGTGAGGGACAGTTTAATGAAAAACTGTTTTTT. This translates into CASSSCSEGQFNEKLFF. The V gene is TRBV21-1, the J gene TRBJ1-4; the table's D call of TRBD1 was not tested on the DNA. TRBV21-1 constitutes a pseudogene. The CDR3 has 17 amino acids.